This T cell receptor beta chain was sequenced during a study of CD4+ T cells in melanoma. Findings and caveats of the study: In melanoma, neoantigen-specific CD4+ T cells reportedly differed in differentiation state. CD8+ T cell, macrophage and B cell function reportedly correlated with neoantigen-specific CD4+ T cells.

The protocol was immunoSEQ multiplex PCR, while the TCRdb copy is restricted to in-frame clones and leaves out a portion. The table shows about 9,600 clones, with less than 75% occurring only once. Details on this clone: Antigen unknown.

V was clipped by 1 base and J by 2 bases, with 8 bases between them. Looked up from germline, CDR1 is MGHRA and CDR2 is YSYEKL. The CDR3 length is 14 residues. The V call is TRBV4-1, the J call TRBJ2-5, with D hard to call. The clonotype comes from a human donor with melanoma. Input material: cells from a culture (not recorded whether cultured in vitro). The CDR3 spells CASSQGFRQETQYF. CDR3 nucleotides: TGCGCCAGCAGCCAAGGTTTCAGGCAAGAGACCCAGTACTTC.